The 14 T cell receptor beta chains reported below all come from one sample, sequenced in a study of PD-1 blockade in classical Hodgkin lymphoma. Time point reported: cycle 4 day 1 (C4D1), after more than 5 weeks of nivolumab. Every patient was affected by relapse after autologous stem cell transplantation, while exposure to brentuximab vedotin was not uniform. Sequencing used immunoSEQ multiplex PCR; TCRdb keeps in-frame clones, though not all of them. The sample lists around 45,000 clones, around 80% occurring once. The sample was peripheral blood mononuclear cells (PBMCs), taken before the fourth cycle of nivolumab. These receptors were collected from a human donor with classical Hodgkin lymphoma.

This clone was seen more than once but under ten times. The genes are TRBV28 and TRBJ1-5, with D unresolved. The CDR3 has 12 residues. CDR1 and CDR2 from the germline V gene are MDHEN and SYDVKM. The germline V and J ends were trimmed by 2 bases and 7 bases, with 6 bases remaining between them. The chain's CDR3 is CASSLVWQPQHF. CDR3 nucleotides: TGTGCCAGCAGTTTAGTATGGCAGCCCCAGCATTTT.

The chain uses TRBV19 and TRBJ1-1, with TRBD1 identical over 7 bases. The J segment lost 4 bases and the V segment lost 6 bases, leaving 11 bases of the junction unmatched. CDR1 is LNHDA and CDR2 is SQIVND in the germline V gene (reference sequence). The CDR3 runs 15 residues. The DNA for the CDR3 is TGTGCCAGTAGCCCCCTTGAGGGGGCGGCCACTGAAGCTTTCTTT. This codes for CASSPLEGAATEAFF. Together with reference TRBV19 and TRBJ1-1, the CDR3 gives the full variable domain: DGGITQSPKYLFRKEGQNVTLSCEQNLNHDAMYWYRQDPGQGLRLIYYSQIVNDFQKGDIAEGYSVSREKKESFPLTVTSAQKNPTAFYLCASSPLEGAATEAFFGQGTRLTVV.

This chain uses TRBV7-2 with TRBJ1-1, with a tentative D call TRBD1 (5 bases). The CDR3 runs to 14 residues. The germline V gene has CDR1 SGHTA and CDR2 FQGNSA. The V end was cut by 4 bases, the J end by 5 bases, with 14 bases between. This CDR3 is CASSSQGWGTEAFF. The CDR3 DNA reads TGTGCCAGCAGCTCCCAGGGTTGGGGGACTGAAGCTTTCTTT.

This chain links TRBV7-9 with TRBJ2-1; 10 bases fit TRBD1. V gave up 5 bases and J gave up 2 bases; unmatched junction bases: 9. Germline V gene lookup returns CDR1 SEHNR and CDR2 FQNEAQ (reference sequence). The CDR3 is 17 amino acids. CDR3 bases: TGTGCCAGCAGCCCAATCCCGGGACAGGGGACCTACAATGAGCAGTTCTTC. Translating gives CASSPIPGQGTYNEQFF.

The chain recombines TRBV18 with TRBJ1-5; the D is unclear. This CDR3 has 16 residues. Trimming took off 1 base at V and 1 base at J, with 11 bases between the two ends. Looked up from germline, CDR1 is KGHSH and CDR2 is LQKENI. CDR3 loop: CASSPRTGSSNQPQHF. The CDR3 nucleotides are TGTGCCAGCTCACCACGGACGGGGTCAAGCAATCAGCCCCAGCATTTT.

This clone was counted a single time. The CDR3 region has the DNA TGTGCCAGCAGCCAAGGGGCAGGCACTGAAGCTTTCTTT. It specifies CASSQGAGTEAFF. The J gene is TRBJ1-1, the V gene TRBV4-2; D unresolved. V was clipped by 1 base and J by 4 bases, with 7 bases between them. The CDR3 extends over 13 amino acids. In germline, CDR1 is LGHNA, CDR2 YNFKEQ.

This CDR3 is CASSSKGGEYEQYF. In DNA form, the CDR3 reads TGTGCCAGCAGCTCCAAAGGGGGCGAATACGAGCAGTACTTC. The V gene is TRBV5-6, the J gene TRBJ2-7; 7 nucleotides align to TRBD1. The germline V gene encodes CDR1 SGHDT and CDR2 YYEEEE. This CDR3 spans 14 amino acids. Trimming cost V 3 bases and J 4 bases; bases outside gene matches: 7. The entire variable domain, with the rest obtained from reference TRBV5-6 and TRBJ2-7, is as follows: DAGVTQSPTHLIKTRGQQVTLRCSPKSGHDTVSWYQQALGQGPQFIFQYYEEEERQRGNFPDRFSGHQFPNYSSELNVNALLLGDSALYLCASSSKGGEYEQYFGPGTRLTVT.

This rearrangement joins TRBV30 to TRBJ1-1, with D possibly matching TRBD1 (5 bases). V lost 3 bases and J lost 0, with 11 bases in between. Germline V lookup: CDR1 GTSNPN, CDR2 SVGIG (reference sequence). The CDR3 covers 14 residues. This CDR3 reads CAWRLTDMNTEAFF. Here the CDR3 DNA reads TGTGCCTGGAGGCTGACAGATATGAACACTGAAGCTTTCTTT.

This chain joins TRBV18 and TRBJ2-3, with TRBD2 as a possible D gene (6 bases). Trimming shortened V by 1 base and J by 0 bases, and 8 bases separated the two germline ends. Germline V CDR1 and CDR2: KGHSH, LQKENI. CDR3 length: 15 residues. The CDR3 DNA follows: TGTGCCAGCTCACCACAAGGGACTAGCACAGATACGCAGTATTTT. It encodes CASSPQGTSTDTQYF.

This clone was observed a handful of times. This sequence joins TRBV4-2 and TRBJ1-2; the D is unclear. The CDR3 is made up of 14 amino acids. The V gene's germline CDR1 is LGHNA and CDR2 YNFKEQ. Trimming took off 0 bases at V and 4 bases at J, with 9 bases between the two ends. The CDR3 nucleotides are TGTGCCAGCAGCCAAGACCTCATTTCCTATGGCTACACCTTC. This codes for CASSQDLISYGYTF.

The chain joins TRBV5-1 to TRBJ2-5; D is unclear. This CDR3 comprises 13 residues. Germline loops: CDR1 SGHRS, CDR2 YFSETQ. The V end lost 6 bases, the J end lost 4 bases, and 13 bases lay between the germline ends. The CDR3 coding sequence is TGCGCCAGCAACGATAGGGTGTCAGAGACCCAGTACTTC. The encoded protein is CASNDRVSETQYF.

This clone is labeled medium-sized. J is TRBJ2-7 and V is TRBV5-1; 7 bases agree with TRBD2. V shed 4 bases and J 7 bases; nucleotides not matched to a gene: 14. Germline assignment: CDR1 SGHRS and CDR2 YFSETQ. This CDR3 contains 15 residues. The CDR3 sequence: CASSPLGGEAGEQYF. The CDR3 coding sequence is TGCGCCAGCAGCCCACTAGGCGGGGAAGCGGGAGAGCAGTACTTC.

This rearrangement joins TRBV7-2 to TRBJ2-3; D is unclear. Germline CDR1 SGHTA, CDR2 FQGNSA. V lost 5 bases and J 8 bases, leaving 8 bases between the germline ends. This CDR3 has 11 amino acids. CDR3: CASSEYGTQYF. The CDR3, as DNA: TGTGCCAGCAGCGAGTATGGTACGCAGTATTTT.

This CDR3 reads CASSFQGAMGNTIYF. CDR3 sequence (DNA): TGTGCCAGCAGCTTCCAGGGGGCGATGGGAAACACCATATATTTT. The V call is TRBV7-2, the J call TRBJ1-3, with 8 bases matching TRBD1. Germline V lookup: CDR1 SGHTA, CDR2 FQGNSA. J was trimmed by 4 bases and V by 3 bases; bases with no gene match: 5. The CDR3 is made up of 15 amino acids.